What follows are 21 T cell receptor beta chains derived from one specimen sequenced in a study of control samples from healthy donors and cancer patients. Some clones are missing from TCRdb's copy, which holds only in-frame ones; the method was immunoSEQ multiplex PCR. The sample table sets out some 190,000 clones. Sequenced sample: blood. All receptors come from a woman aged 25 to 39 in good health.

The chain carries TRBV27 and TRBJ1-2; 10 nucleotides line up with TRBD1. Germline loops: CDR1 MNHEY, CDR2 SMNVEV (reference sequence). The CDR3 is made up of 15 amino acids. V lost 5 bases and J lost 8; bases outside the gene matches: 11. CDR3 nucleotides: TGTGCCAGCAGTCCCCTGGCCGGGACAGGGGTCGGCTACACCTTC. As protein: CASSPLAGTGVGYTF.

V gene TRBV11-2 combines with J gene TRBJ1-2, with D possibly TRBD1 on 5 matching bases. The V and J ends lost 1 base and 2 bases respectively, with 14 bases between them. From germline, CDR1 is SGHAT and CDR2 FQNNGV. The CDR3 loop spans 16 amino acids. The DNA of the CDR3 is TGTGCCAGCAGCTTAGTACGGGGCACGGAGAACTATGGCTACACCTTC. It is translated as CASSLVRGTENYGYTF.

This chain joins TRBV6-5 and TRBJ2-1, with 11 positions matching TRBD1. V trimming: 2 bases; J trimming: 6 bases; junction bases outside the gene matches: 3. Per germline, CDR1 MNHEY and CDR2 SVGAGI. The CDR3 loop spans 15 amino acids. The CDR3 spells CASSYAGTGGNEQFF. Written as DNA, the CDR3 is TGTGCCAGCAGTTACGCCGGGACAGGGGGCAATGAGCAGTTCTTC.

V and J are TRBV28 and TRBJ2-5; possibly TRBD2 for D (5 bases). This CDR3 region has 15 residues. From germline, CDR1 is MDHEN and CDR2 SYDVKM. The V and J ends lost 6 bases and 2 bases respectively, with 16 bases between them. CDR3 in amino acids: CASSPDREIQETQYF. The CDR3 coding sequence is TGTGCCAGCAGCCCCGATAGGGAGATTCAAGAGACCCAGTACTTC.

The gene calls are TRBV5-6 and TRBJ1-3; TRBD1 is a possible D gene (5 bases). This CDR3 contains 14 residues. CDR1 and CDR2 from the germline V gene are SGHDT and YYEEEE. Trimming took off 1 base at V and 1 base at J, with 6 bases between the two ends. The CDR3 spells CASSLQGSGNTIYF. DNA of the CDR3: TGTGCCAGCAGCTTGCAGGGTTCTGGAAACACCATATATTTT.

The CDR3 spells CASSPPDYGYTF. The CDR3 nucleotides read TGTGCCAGCTCACCTCCAGACTATGGCTACACCTTC. The rearrangement joins TRBV18 to TRBJ1-2; D call uncertain. V was cut by 3 bases and J by 3 bases, with 5 bases left in between. This CDR3 has 12 amino acids. The germline CDR1 and CDR2 sequences are KGHSH and LQKENI. The variable domain in full, with the rest retrieved from reference TRBV18 and TRBJ1-2, is NAGVMQNPRHLVRRRGQEARLRCSPMKGHSHVYWYRQLPEEGLKFMVYLQKENIIDESGMPKERFSAEFPKEGPSILRIQQVVRGDSAAYFCASSPPDYGYTFGSGTRLTVV.

The J gene is TRBJ1-6, the V gene TRBV30; the D is unclear. CDR1 is GTSNPN and CDR2 is SVGIG in the germline V gene (reference sequence). V was pared by 3 bases and J by 7 bases, with 16 bases between. The CDR3 consists of 15 residues. CDR3 coding DNA: TGTGCCTGGAGGCTGATGAGGAAACAAAATTCACCCCTCCACTTT. Translated: CAWRLMRKQNSPLHF.

As DNA, the CDR3 is TGCGCCAGCAGCCCAGGGGAATTGGACACTGAAGCTTTCTTT. Residues: CASSPGELDTEAFF. The J gene is TRBJ1-1, the V gene TRBV5-1; tentatively, D is TRBD1 (6 bases). This CDR3 comprises 14 residues. The V end was cut by 4 bases, the J end by 3 bases, with 13 bases between. Germline CDR1 reads SGHRS; CDR2 reads YFSETQ.

The chain combines TRBV30 with TRBJ2-2; no clear D gene. The V gene lost 0 bases and the J gene lost 6 bases, with 5 bases spanning the gap. Germline lookup yields CDR1 GTSNPN and CDR2 SVGIG (reference sequence). This CDR3 comprises 12 residues. The CDR3 is CAWSVVPGELFF. The CDR3 DNA sequence: TGTGCCTGGAGTGTCGTGCCCGGGGAGCTGTTTTTT. The variable domain in full, with the rest retrieved from reference TRBV30 and TRBJ2-2, is SQTIHQWPATLVQPVGSPLSLECTVEGTSNPNLYWYRQAAGRGLQLLFYSVGIGQISSEVPQNLSASRPQDRQFILSSKKLLLSDSGFYLCAWSVVPGELFFGEGSRLTVL.

The J gene is TRBJ2-1, the V gene TRBV27; perhaps TRBD1 as D (6 bases). The germline V gene encodes CDR1 MNHEY and CDR2 SMNVEV (reference sequence). V lost 6 bases and J lost 5, with 17 bases in between. The CDR3 is 15 amino acids. The CDR3, as DNA: TGTGCCAGCAGAATAGGGACACTCCCCAACAATGAGCAGTTCTTC. Translation: CASRIGTLPNNEQFF.

The chain combines TRBV4-1 with TRBJ1-5; D is uncertain. Trimming cost V 2 bases and J 3 bases, with 11 bases left between them. CDR1 is MGHRA, CDR2 YSYEKL, per germline. The CDR3 loop spans 15 amino acids. CDR3 amino acids: CASSQFGQNNQPQHF. CDR3 sequence (DNA): TGCGCCAGCAGCCAATTCGGGCAGAACAATCAGCCCCAGCATTTT.

The chain employs TRBV19 and TRBJ2-1; D may match TRBD1 or TRBD2 (5 bases each). The CDR3 is made up of 13 amino acids. V shed 5 bases and J shed 4 bases, with 9 bases lying between them. CDR1 is LNHDA and CDR2 is SQIVND in the germline V gene (reference sequence). The CDR3 DNA reads TGTGCCAGTAGTCCTGGGGGTTACAATGAGCAGTTCTTC. It is translated as CASSPGGYNEQFF.

The rearrangement joins TRBV15 to TRBJ1-2; D is undetermined. CDR1 and CDR2 from the germline V gene are LNHNV and YYDKDF (reference sequence). The CDR3 totals 16 residues. Between the trimmed V and J ends, which lost 0 bases and 0 bases, there was a span of 11 bases. The CDR3 reads CATSRDRVGANYGYTF. The CDR3 DNA is TGTGCCACCAGCAGAGATCGGGTCGGTGCTAACTATGGCTACACCTTC.

The V call is TRBV12-3 or TRBV12-4, the J call TRBJ1-2; D perhaps matches TRBD1 (6 bases). V lost 5 bases and J lost 4, with 8 bases in between. CDR3 size: 12 residues. The CDR3 sequence: CASSATGYGYTF. The CDR3 DNA sequence: TGTGCCAGCAGTGCGACAGGCTATGGCTACACCTTC.

The rearrangement links TRBV7-9 to TRBJ2-2, with no clear D. This CDR3 has 14 residues. Germline V CDR1 and CDR2: SEHNR, FQNEAQ (reference sequence). Trimming took off 5 bases at V and 7 bases at J, with 14 bases between the two ends. CDR3 amino acids: CASSPGEWGGELFF. The DNA for the CDR3 is TGTGCCAGCAGCCCCGGCGAATGGGGCGGGGAGCTGTTTTTT. Based on the CDR3 plus reference TRBV7-9 and TRBJ2-2, the full variable domain is DTGVSQNPRHKITKRGQNVTFRCDPISEHNRLYWYRQTLGQGPEFLTYFQNEAQLEKSRLLSDRFSAERPKGSFSTLEIQRTEQGDSAMYLCASSPGEWGGELFFGEGSRLTVL.

The chain couples TRBV5-1 to TRBJ2-7, with TRBD1 matching 7 bases. V lost 2 bases and J lost 6; bases outside the gene matches: 8. This CDR3 contains 14 residues. Germline-derived CDR1 and CDR2 are SGHRS and YFSETQ. The CDR3: CASSLQGGQGEQYF. CDR3 DNA sequence: TGCGCCAGCAGCTTACAAGGGGGCCAGGGCGAGCAGTACTTC.

The chain links TRBV11-2 to TRBJ2-1, with 11 bases identical to TRBD2. Germline V gives CDR1 SGHAT, CDR2 FQNNGV. The CDR3 runs 15 residues. Trimming at V came to 5 bases and at J to 6 bases, leaving 6 bases not matched to a gene. Here the CDR3 reads CASSILAGAPNEQFF. The CDR3, as DNA: TGTGCCAGCAGCATACTAGCGGGGGCCCCCAATGAGCAGTTCTTC.

The chain links TRBV7-2 to TRBJ1-2; 10 bases match TRBD1. The CDR3 covers 13 residues. Germline V lookup: CDR1 SGHTA, CDR2 FQGNSA. Trimming took 5 bases from V and 6 from J; bases not matched to a gene: 3. The CDR3 DNA sequence: TGTGCCAGCAGCCCGACAGGGGGCGATGGCTACACCTTC. Protein sequence: CASSPTGGDGYTF.

The DNA for the CDR3 is TGTGCCAGCAGTGAACCCTCCGGGACAGCGAATTCACCCCTCCACTTT. It specifies CASSEPSGTANSPLHF. The rearrangement joins TRBV6-1 to TRBJ1-6; 7 bases are a match to TRBD1. Germline CDR1 reads MNHNS; CDR2 reads SASEGT. The CDR3 is made up of 16 amino acids. V lost 2 bases to trimming and J lost 7 bases; unmatched junction nucleotides: 8.

The rearrangement uses TRBV12-5 and TRBJ1-2; D not resolved. The germline CDR1 and CDR2 sequences are LGHNT and FRNRAP. Trimming shortened V by 2 bases and J by 4 bases, and 8 bases separated the two germline ends. The CDR3 is 13 amino acids. This CDR3 is CASGLSSSYGYTF. CDR3 bases: TGTGCTAGTGGTTTGAGCTCCTCCTATGGCTACACCTTC. The full variable domain, its missing parts supplied by reference TRBV12-5 and TRBJ1-2, is DARVTQTPRHKVTEMGQEVTMRCQPILGHNTVFWYRQTMMQGLELLAYFRNRAPLDDSGMPKDRFSAEMPDATLATLKIQPSEPRDSAVYFCASGLSSSYGYTFGSGTRLTVV.

This chain uses TRBV7-3 with TRBJ1-1, with a possible D match to TRBD1 (6 bases). Looked up from germline, CDR1 is SGHTA and CDR2 is FQGTGA. V lost 2 bases and J lost 5, with 18 bases in between. The CDR3 extends over 16 amino acids. The CDR3 spells CASSLGLGGRKTEAFF. The CDR3 DNA reads as TGTGCCAGCAGCTTAGGTCTCGGGGGGCGAAAGACTGAAGCTTTCTTT.